This record covers a single T cell receptor beta chain. This sample is drawn from a study of blood T cell repertoires in COVID-19. Study context: COVID-19 samples collected from the United States, Italy and Spain covered acute and convalescent phases. The analysed material was cDNA or gDNA that came from T cells, B-cell-depleted T cells, or PBMCs.

Original processing notes: Amplification from reference gene primers served as the basis for estimated nucleated cell counts. Repertoires were generated with immunoSEQ multiplex PCR, while TCRdb's copy carries only in-frame clones and drops some. That table gives V, J and clone size, and the DNA gave D and trimming. This sample has roughly 66,000 clones; 82% occur once, and the top ten carry around 6.3%. Input material: peripheral blood. The sequence derives from a man aged 55 to 69 with acute or convalescent COVID-19.

The CDR3 loop reads CASSFMVGQGAGETQYF. CDR3 nucleotides: TGCGCCAGCAGCTTCATGGTTGGACAGGGGGCGGGAGAGACCCAGTACTTC. This chain uses TRBV5-1 with TRBJ2-5; 11 positions match TRBD1. Germline-derived CDR1 and CDR2 are SGHRS and YFSETQ. The CDR3 has 17 amino acids. After removal of 2 bases from V and 4 bases from J, the junction contained 10 bases not matched to a gene.